This T cell receptor (beta chain) was sequenced for a study of blood T cell repertoires in COVID-19. The protocol was immunoSEQ multiplex PCR, while the TCRdb copy is restricted to in-frame clones and leaves out a portion. Of 200,000 to 300,000 clones listed, 86% are singletons. The CDR3 totals 15 residues. The germline V and J ends were trimmed by 6 bases and 2 bases, with 11 bases remaining between them. CDR1 is LNHDA and CDR2 is SQIVND in the germline V gene (reference sequence). This clonotype was obtained from a woman aged 18-29 years who had recovered from COVID-19. V usage is TRBV19 and J usage is TRBJ2-6; the D gene is possibly TRBD1 (6 bases). Sequencing was done on a sample of PBMCs or T cells enriched from blood (not recorded which). The CDR3 DNA is TGTGCCAGTAGCCCACAGGGTACTGGGGCCAACGTCCTGACTTTC. Its translation: CASSPQGTGANVLTF.